The rows below give T cell receptor beta chains drawn from one sample of a study of beta chain features in type 1 diabetes. Assay: immunoSEQ multiplex PCR; the TCRdb copy retains only in-frame clones and omits some. The repertoire consists of about 160,000 clones, with approximately 8% occurring once and the leading ten covering about 1%. The material sequenced was central memory CD4+ T cells from blood. Receptors were obtained from a woman in her thirties or forties with type 1 diabetes. CDR3s include the opening cysteine and the closing phenylalanine or tryptophan. Each record gives: D gene, V gene, J gene, clone size, CDR3 protein, CDR3 DNA. D genes are given only for firm matches. Not every row has a clone size; where given, it reads once, few, many or a size class.

D gene: TRBD2
V gene: TRBV7-8
J gene: TRBJ2-6
clone size: few
CDR3 protein: CASSPPGGSGANVLTF
CDR3 DNA: TGTGCCAGCAGCCCTCCGGGGGGCTCTGGGGCCAACGTCCTGACTTTC

D gene: TRBD1
V gene: TRBV5-1
J gene: TRBJ1-4
clone size: -
CDR3 protein: CASSLAGGREEKLFF
CDR3 DNA: TGCGCCAGCAGCTTGGCAGGGGGGCGTGAGGAAAAACTGTTTTTT

D gene: -
V gene: TRBV19
J gene: TRBJ1-1
clone size: few
CDR3 protein: CASSFGRGEAFF
CDR3 DNA: TGTGCCAGTAGTTTCGGTCGGGGTGAAGCTTTCTTT

D gene: -
V gene: TRBV27
J gene: TRBJ1-2
clone size: -
CDR3 protein: CASSLERGMVYGYTF
CDR3 DNA: TGTGCCAGCAGTTTAGAACGGGGAATGGTTTATGGCTACACCTTC

D gene: -
V gene: TRBV2
J gene: TRBJ1-5
clone size: -
CDR3 protein: CASSQGNSNQPQHF
CDR3 DNA: TGTGCCAGCAGTCAGGGGAATAGCAATCAGCCCCAGCATTTT

D gene: TRBD1
V gene: TRBV19
J gene: TRBJ2-3
clone size: few
CDR3 protein: CASSMSGQAPTDTQYF
CDR3 DNA: TGTGCCAGTAGTATGTCGGGACAGGCCCCCACAGATACGCAGTATTTT

D gene: TRBD1
V gene: TRBV6-6
J gene: TRBJ1-1
clone size: few
CDR3 protein: CASSYEGAGGRNAAFF
CDR3 DNA: TGTGCCAGCAGTTACGAGGGGGCAGGGGGCAGGAATGCTGCTTTCTTT

D gene: -
V gene: TRBV28
J gene: TRBJ2-5
clone size: few
CDR3 protein: CASSLMRGGETQYF
CDR3 DNA: TGTGCCAGCAGTTTAATGCGGGGTGGGGAGACCCAGTACTTC

D gene: -
V gene: TRBV29-1
J gene: TRBJ2-1
clone size: few
CDR3 protein: CSVQTLSGTFNEQFF
CDR3 DNA: TGCAGCGTCCAAACCCTTAGCGGAACTTTCAATGAGCAGTTCTTC

D gene: -
V gene: TRBV18
J gene: TRBJ2-1
clone size: -
CDR3 protein: CASSPPTGPQGNEQFF
CDR3 DNA: TGTGCCAGCTCACCACCCACAGGCCCCCAGGGGAATGAGCAGTTCTTC

D gene: -
V gene: TRBV19
J gene: TRBJ1-1
clone size: -
CDR3 protein: CASSIRTVNTEAFF
CDR3 DNA: TGTGCCAGTAGTATCCGGACAGTGAACACTGAAGCTTTCTTT

D gene: -
V gene: TRBV28
J gene: TRBJ2-7
clone size: -
CDR3 protein: CASGSGPVEQYF
CDR3 DNA: TGTGCCAGCGGAAGCGGCCCTGTTGAGCAGTACTTC

D gene: -
V gene: TRBV11-2
J gene: TRBJ2-6
clone size: -
CDR3 protein: CASSLERDSSGANVLTF
CDR3 DNA: TGTGCCAGCAGCTTAGAAAGAGACAGCTCTGGGGCCAACGTCCTGACTTTC

D gene: TRBD1
V gene: TRBV9
J gene: TRBJ1-3
clone size: -
CDR3 protein: CASSVQGAGNTIYF
CDR3 DNA: TGTGCCAGCAGCGTCCAGGGGGCCGGAAACACCATATATTTT

D gene: TRBD2
V gene: TRBV9
J gene: TRBJ2-5
clone size: -
CDR3 protein: CASSAGGGSETQYF
CDR3 DNA: TGTGCCAGCAGCGCGGGGGGGGGTTCGGAGACCCAGTACTTC

D gene: -
V gene: TRBV9
J gene: TRBJ2-7
clone size: -
CDR3 protein: CASSVTGKAYEQYF
CDR3 DNA: TGTGCCAGCAGCGTAACAGGAAAAGCCTACGAGCAGTACTTC

D gene: -
V gene: TRBV27
J gene: TRBJ2-1
clone size: few
CDR3 protein: CASSFRRGPLNEQFF
CDR3 DNA: TGTGCCAGCAGTTTTAGGCGGGGACCTCTCAATGAGCAGTTCTTC

D gene: -
V gene: TRBV21-1
J gene: TRBJ2-7
clone size: -
CDR3 protein: CASSKGSQGSSYEQYF
CDR3 DNA: TGTGCCAGCAGCAAAGGATCCCAGGGTAGCTCCTACGAGCAGTACTTC

D gene: -
V gene: TRBV28
J gene: TRBJ1-5
clone size: -
CDR3 protein: CASRVNGGNQPQHF
CDR3 DNA: TGTGCCAGCAGGGTGAACGGGGGCAATCAGCCCCAGCATTTT

D gene: -
V gene: TRBV25-1
J gene: TRBJ1-1
clone size: -
CDR3 protein: CASSKYTDGTEAFF
CDR3 DNA: TGTGCCAGCAGTAAGTATACAGATGGCACTGAAGCTTTCTTT

D gene: -
V gene: TRBV11-2
J gene: TRBJ2-3
clone size: -
CDR3 protein: CASSLGVLENTDTQYF
CDR3 DNA: TGTGCCAGCAGCTTAGGGGTTCTAGAAAACACAGATACGCAGTATTTT

D gene: -
V gene: TRBV9
J gene: TRBJ2-3
clone size: -
CDR3 protein: CASSVWAMSTDTQYF
CDR3 DNA: TGTGCCAGCAGCGTATGGGCCATGAGCACAGATACGCAGTATTTT

D gene: -
V gene: TRBV4-1
J gene: TRBJ1-1
clone size: -
CDR3 protein: CASSRSGRGGTEAFF
CDR3 DNA: TGCGCCAGCAGCCGATCGGGGCGGGGGGGAACTGAAGCTTTCTTT

D gene: -
V gene: TRBV5-1
J gene: TRBJ2-3
clone size: few
CDR3 protein: CASSLVLGLEADTQYF
CDR3 DNA: TGCGCCAGCAGCTTGGTATTGGGTCTAGAGGCAGATACGCAGTATTTT

D gene: TRBD1
V gene: TRBV5-1
J gene: TRBJ2-1
clone size: few
CDR3 protein: CASSLIGTGLYNEQFF
CDR3 DNA: TGCGCCAGCAGCTTGATCGGGACAGGGCTATACAATGAGCAGTTCTTC

D gene: TRBD2
V gene: TRBV11-2
J gene: TRBJ2-5
clone size: -
CDR3 protein: CASSYGTSGRRLGKTQYF
CDR3 DNA: TGTGCCAGCAGCTACGGGACTAGCGGGAGGAGGTTGGGGAAGACCCAGTACTTC

D gene: -
V gene: TRBV7-6
J gene: TRBJ1-6
clone size: -
CDR3 protein: CASSLGWGGNNSPLHF
CDR3 DNA: TGTGCCAGCAGCTTAGGGTGGGGCGGGAATAATTCACCCCTCCACTTT

D gene: TRBD2
V gene: TRBV5-4
J gene: TRBJ2-3
clone size: few
CDR3 protein: CASRLGLASDTQYF
CDR3 DNA: TGTGCCAGCAGGCTGGGACTAGCTTCAGATACGCAGTATTTT

D gene: -
V gene: TRBV7-8
J gene: TRBJ1-2
clone size: few
CDR3 protein: CASSATGPYGYTF
CDR3 DNA: TGTGCCAGCAGCGCGACAGGCCCCTATGGCTACACCTTC

D gene: -
V gene: TRBV9
J gene: TRBJ1-6
clone size: few
CDR3 protein: CASSVEWGPVNSPLHF
CDR3 DNA: TGTGCCAGCAGCGTAGAGTGGGGCCCAGTTAATTCACCCCTCCACTTT

D gene: -
V gene: TRBV5-1
J gene: TRBJ2-7
clone size: few
CDR3 protein: CASSGQETEQYF
CDR3 DNA: TGCGCCAGCAGCGGACAAGAGACCGAGCAGTACTTC

D gene: -
V gene: TRBV11-2
J gene: TRBJ1-3
clone size: -
CDR3 protein: CASTPVSAGNTIYF
CDR3 DNA: TGTGCCAGCACCCCAGTCTCCGCTGGAAACACCATATATTTT

D gene: -
V gene: TRBV5-6
J gene: TRBJ1-1
clone size: -
CDR3 protein: CASSFRRFAEAFF
CDR3 DNA: TGTGCCAGCAGCTTCCGCCGGTTCGCTGAAGCTTTCTTT

D gene: TRBD2
V gene: TRBV23-1
J gene: TRBJ2-2
clone size: -
CDR3 protein: CASSQPGRGNHTGELFF
CDR3 DNA: TGCGCCAGCAGTCAACCCGGGCGGGGGAACCACACCGGGGAGCTGTTTTTT

D gene: -
V gene: TRBV7-9
J gene: TRBJ1-2
clone size: -
CDR3 protein: CASSLQGPNIDGYTF
CDR3 DNA: TGTGCCAGCAGCTTACAGGGCCCTAATATCGATGGCTACACCTTC

D gene: -
V gene: TRBV10-3
J gene: TRBJ1-1
clone size: -
CDR3 protein: CASQTANTEAFF
CDR3 DNA: TGTGCCAGCCAGACAGCGAACACTGAAGCTTTCTTT

D gene: -
V gene: TRBV20-1
J gene: TRBJ1-1
clone size: few
CDR3 protein: CSASGRGEAFF
CDR3 DNA: TGCAGTGCTAGCGGCCGGGGAGAAGCTTTCTTT

D gene: -
V gene: TRBV25-1
J gene: TRBJ1-1
clone size: -
CDR3 protein: CASSDQGIAEAFF
CDR3 DNA: TGTGCCAGCAGTGACCAGGGTATTGCTGAAGCTTTCTTT

D gene: -
V gene: TRBV6-1
J gene: TRBJ2-2
clone size: -
CDR3 protein: CASSVSQVTTGELFF
CDR3 DNA: TGTGCCAGCAGTGTTTCACAGGTTACCACCGGGGAGCTGTTTTTT

D gene: TRBD1
V gene: TRBV7-8
J gene: TRBJ2-7
clone size: -
CDR3 protein: CASSLGGGPYEQYF
CDR3 DNA: TGTGCCAGCAGCTTAGGAGGGGGCCCCTACGAGCAGTACTTC

D gene: TRBD1
V gene: TRBV15
J gene: TRBJ1-5
clone size: -
CDR3 protein: CAAGQGRNQPQHF
CDR3 DNA: TGTGCCGCGGGACAGGGGCGCAATCAGCCCCAGCATTTT

D gene: -
V gene: TRBV7-7
J gene: TRBJ2-1
clone size: few
CDR3 protein: CASSLIPALGYNEQFF
CDR3 DNA: TGTGCCAGCAGCTTAATCCCCGCACTCGGGTACAATGAGCAGTTCTTC

D gene: TRBD2
V gene: TRBV7-9
J gene: TRBJ2-1
clone size: -
CDR3 protein: CASPEGGLAYNEQFF
CDR3 DNA: TGTGCCAGCCCCGAGGGAGGACTAGCGTACAATGAGCAGTTCTTC

D gene: -
V gene: TRBV11-1
J gene: TRBJ2-1
clone size: -
CDR3 protein: CASSLTSDEQFF
CDR3 DNA: TGTGCCAGCAGCTTGACTAGTGATGAGCAGTTCTTC

D gene: TRBD2
V gene: TRBV4-2
J gene: TRBJ2-2
clone size: -
CDR3 protein: CASSQRLAGAGELFF
CDR3 DNA: TGTGCCAGCAGCCAAAGGCTAGCGGGAGCCGGGGAGCTGTTTTTT

D gene: -
V gene: TRBV25-1
J gene: TRBJ1-1
clone size: -
CDR3 protein: CASSTNRVANTEAFF
CDR3 DNA: TGTGCCAGCAGTACAAACAGGGTGGCGAACACTGAAGCTTTCTTT

D gene: TRBD2
V gene: TRBV27
J gene: TRBJ2-2
clone size: -
CDR3 protein: CASSRLAGITGELFF
CDR3 DNA: TGTGCCAGCAGCCGACTAGCGGGGATCACCGGGGAGCTGTTTTTT

D gene: -
V gene: TRBV7-8
J gene: TRBJ1-2
clone size: -
CDR3 protein: CASSSVAGDYGYTF
CDR3 DNA: TGTGCCAGCAGCTCAGTAGCCGGGGACTATGGCTACACCTTC

D gene: -
V gene: TRBV28
J gene: TRBJ1-1
clone size: -
CDR3 protein: CASSFRISNTEAFF
CDR3 DNA: TGTGCCAGCAGTTTTAGAATATCGAACACTGAAGCTTTCTTT

D gene: -
V gene: TRBV2
J gene: TRBJ1-2
clone size: -
CDR3 protein: CASRRGSGTDNYGYTF
CDR3 DNA: TGTGCCAGCAGAAGGGGAAGCGGGACGGATAACTATGGCTACACCTTC

D gene: -
V gene: TRBV15
J gene: TRBJ2-7
clone size: few
CDR3 protein: CATSRVKEYEQYF
CDR3 DNA: TGTGCCACCAGCAGAGTAAAGGAGTACGAGCAGTACTTC

D gene: TRBD1
V gene: TRBV7-8
J gene: TRBJ2-7
clone size: few
CDR3 protein: CASSLDGTGAYEQYF
CDR3 DNA: TGTGCCAGCAGCTTAGATGGGACAGGAGCCTACGAGCAGTACTTC

D gene: -
V gene: TRBV25-1
J gene: TRBJ1-1
clone size: few
CDR3 protein: CASSVLGGDREAFF
CDR3 DNA: TGTGCCAGCAGTGTCCTCGGTGGTGACAGAGAAGCTTTCTTT

D gene: TRBD1
V gene: TRBV11-2
J gene: TRBJ1-2
clone size: -
CDR3 protein: CASSLEGGGGYTF
CDR3 DNA: TGTGCCAGCAGCTTAGAAGGGGGCGGAGGCTACACCTTC

D gene: -
V gene: TRBV6-5
J gene: TRBJ1-1
clone size: -
CDR3 protein: CASSYSAARNTEAFF
CDR3 DNA: TGTGCCAGCAGTTACTCCGCAGCTAGGAACACTGAAGCTTTCTTT

D gene: TRBD1
V gene: TRBV29-1
J gene: TRBJ1-1
clone size: few
CDR3 protein: CSVVKDRANTEAFF
CDR3 DNA: TGCAGCGTTGTAAAGGACAGGGCGAACACTGAAGCTTTCTTT